This record concerns one TCR beta chain sequence. This clone was seen once. There is no known antigen for this receptor. No quality values exist for individual bases; no much larger clone is one base distant. The library relied on the immunoSEQ multiplex PCR assay. Held by TCRdb, this immuneACCESS table contains in-frame sequences only and omits some clones. Under half of the omission traces to an unresolved V gene where checked; the cause of the rest is unknown. The sample table records roughly 100,000 clones; about 96% of these occur just once. The leading ten clones occupy roughly 0.33% of the sample. The data originate from a study of technical replicates of blood from a few donors (dated by TCRdb to the late 2010s). CDR1 and CDR2 (MGHRA, YSYEKL) derive from the germline V gene. Including cysteine and phenylalanine, the CDR3 has 19 amino acids. Only the CDR3 DNA stays, 57 bases, in frame from base 1. The germline V and J ends show losses of 1 base and 0 bases respectively, and no gene match explains 12 bases of the junction.

This receptor was identified in a human donor in good health. The chain links TRBV4-1 with TRBJ1-5; 7 junctional bases match TRBD1. The sequencing sample was made of T cells isolated from PBMCs. CDR3 region: CASSQGHDGGQHSNQPQHF. The nucleotide sequence is given as TGCGCCAGCAGCCAAGGTCATGATGGGGGACAGCATAGCAATCAGCCCCAGCATTTT.